The T cell receptor (beta chain) described here comes from a study of glioma-infiltrating T cells after dendritic cell vaccination. The PCR used 60 V beta and 13 J beta primers. TCRdb keeps only in-frame clones here, not all; method: immunoSEQ multiplex PCR. The sample gives 90,000 to 95,000 clones, roughly four fifths of which show up once; approximately 2.1% is in the top ten. Time point defined: after dendritic cell vaccination, including at tumor progression/relapse. Blood PBMC samples: pre-vaccination, two weeks post third vaccination, and at tumor progression. Sequencing used blood, obtained after dendritic cell vaccination. The TCR was taken from a human donor with glioblastoma.

The CDR3 loop is CAITKGRKENTEAFF. In nucleotides, the CDR3 is TGTGCCATCACCAAAGGGAGGAAAGAGAACACTGAAGCTTTCTTT. The V gene is TRBV10-3, the J gene TRBJ1-1, with D unresolved. CDR3 length: 15 amino acids. The germline V gene has CDR1 ENHRY and CDR2 SYGVKD. V lost 7 bases to trimming and J lost 1 base, with 16 bases between them.